The present entry profiles one T cell receptor (beta chain) with its context. Antigen: not known. V lost 5 bases, J lost 10 bases, and 17 bases lay in between. Germline-derived CDR1 and CDR2 are MDHEN and SYDVKM. CDR3 length: 13 amino acids. This entry comes from a study of cytotoxic CD8 clonotypes in ibrutinib-treated CLL. Study findings and constraints: Rare overall, public clonotypes shrank or held steady under therapy. Clonality measured at baseline exceeded age-matched healthy donors, tracking circulating CD8+ T-cell counts. Clonality rose at ibrutinib response and fell back toward baseline at progression.

Only in-frame clones appear in the TCRdb table, and some are missing; sequencing was by immunoSEQ multiplex PCR. The repertoire includes approximately 50,000 clones, roughly 50% of them detected once, and 20% to 30% sits in the top ten. Cryopreserved PBMCs supplied about 2 micrograms of genomic DNA for TCR beta libraries. The sequence came from a human donor with chronic lymphocytic leukemia. The source material was PBMCs, sampled at disease progression, from a patient treated with ibrutinib. V gene TRBV28 combines with J gene TRBJ1-2; possibly TRBD1 for D (5 bases). The CDR3 DNA reads TGTGCCAGCAGTGGGGGGGTTGTAGTTAACTACACCTTC. Residues: CASSGGVVVNYTF.